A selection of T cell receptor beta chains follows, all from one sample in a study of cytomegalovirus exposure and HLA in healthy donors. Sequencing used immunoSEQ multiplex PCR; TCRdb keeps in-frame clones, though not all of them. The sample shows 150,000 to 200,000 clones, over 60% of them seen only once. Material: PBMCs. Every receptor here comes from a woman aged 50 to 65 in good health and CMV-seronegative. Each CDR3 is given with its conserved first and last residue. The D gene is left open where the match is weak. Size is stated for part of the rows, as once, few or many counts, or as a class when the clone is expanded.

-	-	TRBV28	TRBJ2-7	CASSLPLILEQYF	TGTGCCAGCAGTTTGCCCCTCATACTCGAGCAGTACTTC
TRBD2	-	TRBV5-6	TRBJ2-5	CASSTSIAGGLVRGETQYF	TGTGCCAGCAGCACTTCTATAGCGGGGGGCCTAGTTCGGGGAGAGACCCAGTACTTC
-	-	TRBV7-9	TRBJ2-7	CASSSTYEQYF	TGTGCCAGCAGTTCCACCTACGAGCAGTACTTC
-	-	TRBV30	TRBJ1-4	CAWTPPGWVGEKLFF	TGTGCCTGGACCCCCCCAGGGTGGGTGGGTGAAAAACTGTTTTTT
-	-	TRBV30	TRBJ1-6	CAWSVDGVNSPLHF	TGTGCCTGGAGTGTAGACGGGGTCAATTCACCCCTCCACTTT
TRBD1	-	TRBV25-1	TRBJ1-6	CASTSTGGNSPLHF	TGTGCCAGCACCTCCACAGGGGGCAATTCACCCCTCCACTTT
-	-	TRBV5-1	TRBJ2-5	CASSIRLQGIGETQYF	TGCGCCAGCAGCATTCGCCTCCAGGGGATTGGGGAGACCCAGTACTTC
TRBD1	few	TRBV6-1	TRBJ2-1	CASRERTGGFENEQFF	TGTGCCAGCAGAGAAAGGACAGGGGGCTTTGAGAATGAGCAGTTCTTC
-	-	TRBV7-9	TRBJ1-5	CASSSATGFQPQHF	TGTGCCAGCAGCTCAGCGACAGGATTTCAGCCCCAGCATTTT
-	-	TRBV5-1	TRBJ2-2	CASKGLATNTGELFF	TGCGCCAGCAAGGGGTTGGCAACCAACACCGGGGAGCTGTTTTTT
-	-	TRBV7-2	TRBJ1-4	CASSPDRTNEKLFF	TGTGCCAGCAGCCCGGACAGAACTAATGAAAAACTGTTTTTT